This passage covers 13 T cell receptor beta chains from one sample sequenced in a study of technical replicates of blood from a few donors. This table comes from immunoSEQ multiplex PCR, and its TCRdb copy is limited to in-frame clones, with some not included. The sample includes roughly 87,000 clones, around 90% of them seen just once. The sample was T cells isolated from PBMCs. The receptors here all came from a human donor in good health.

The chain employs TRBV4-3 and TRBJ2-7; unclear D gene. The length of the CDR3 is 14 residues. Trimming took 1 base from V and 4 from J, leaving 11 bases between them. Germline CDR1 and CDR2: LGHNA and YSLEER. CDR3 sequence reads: CASSQARSHYEQYF. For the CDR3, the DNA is TGCGCCAGCAGCCAAGCCAGGTCACATTACGAGCAGTACTTC.

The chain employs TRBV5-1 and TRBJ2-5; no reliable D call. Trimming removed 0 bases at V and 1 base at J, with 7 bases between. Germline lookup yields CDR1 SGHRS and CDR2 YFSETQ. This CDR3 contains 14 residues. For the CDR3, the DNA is TGCGCCAGCAGCTTGGGCGTATCCCAAGAGACCCAGTACTTC. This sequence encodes CASSLGVSQETQYF.

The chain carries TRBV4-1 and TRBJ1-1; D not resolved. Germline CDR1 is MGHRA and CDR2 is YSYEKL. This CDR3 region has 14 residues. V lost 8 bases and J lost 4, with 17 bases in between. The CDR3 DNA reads TGCGCCAGCGGGCCCAAATCCATCGGCACTGAAGCTTTCTTT. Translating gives CASGPKSIGTEAFF.

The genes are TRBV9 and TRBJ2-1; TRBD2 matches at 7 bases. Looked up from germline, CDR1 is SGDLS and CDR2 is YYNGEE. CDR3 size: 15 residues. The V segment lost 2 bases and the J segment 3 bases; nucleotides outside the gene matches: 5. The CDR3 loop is CASSVFGGSYNEQFF. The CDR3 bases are TGTGCCAGCAGCGTCTTTGGCGGGAGCTACAATGAGCAGTTCTTC.

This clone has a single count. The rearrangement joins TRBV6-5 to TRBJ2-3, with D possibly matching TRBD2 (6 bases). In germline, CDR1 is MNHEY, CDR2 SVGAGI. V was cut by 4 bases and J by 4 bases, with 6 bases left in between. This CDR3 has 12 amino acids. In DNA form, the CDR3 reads TGTGCCAGCAGTTGGGGGGCAGATACGCAGTATTTT. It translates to CASSWGADTQYF.

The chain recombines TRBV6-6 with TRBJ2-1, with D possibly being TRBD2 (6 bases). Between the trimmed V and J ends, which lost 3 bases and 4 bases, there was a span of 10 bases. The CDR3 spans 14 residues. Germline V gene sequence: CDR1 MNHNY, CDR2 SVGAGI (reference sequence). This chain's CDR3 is CASSYNGGYNEQFF. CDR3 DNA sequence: TGTGCCAGCAGTTATAATGGGGGGTACAATGAGCAGTTCTTC.

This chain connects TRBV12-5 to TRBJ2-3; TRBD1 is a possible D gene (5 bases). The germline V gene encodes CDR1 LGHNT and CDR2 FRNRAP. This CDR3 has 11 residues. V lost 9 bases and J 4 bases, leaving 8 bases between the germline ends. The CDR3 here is CASQGSDTQYF. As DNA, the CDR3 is TGTGCTAGCCAGGGATCAGATACGCAGTATTTT.

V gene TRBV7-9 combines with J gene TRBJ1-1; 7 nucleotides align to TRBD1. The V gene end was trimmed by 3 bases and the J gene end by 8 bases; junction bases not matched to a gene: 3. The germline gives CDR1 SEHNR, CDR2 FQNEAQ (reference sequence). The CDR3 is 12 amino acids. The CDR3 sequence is CASSFRDSEAFF. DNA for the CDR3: TGTGCCAGCAGCTTCCGGGACAGCGAAGCTTTCTTT.

CDR3 protein: CASNGQGRNTGELFF. In DNA, the CDR3 is TGTGCCAGCAATGGACAGGGGCGGAACACCGGGGAGCTGTTTTTT. The rearrangement uses TRBV2 and TRBJ2-2; 9 bases line up with TRBD1. The ends lost 7 bases at V and 1 base at J; junction bases unmatched: 4. The CDR3 loop spans 15 amino acids. The germline V gene has CDR1 SNHLY and CDR2 FYNNEI. The complete variable domain, with remaining parts taken from reference TRBV2 and TRBJ2-2, reads EPEVTQTPSHQVTQMGQEVILRCVPISNHLYFYWYRQILGQKVEFLVSFYNNEISEKSEIFDDQFSVERPDGSNFTLKIRSTKLEDSAMYFCASNGQGRNTGELFFGEGSRLTVL.

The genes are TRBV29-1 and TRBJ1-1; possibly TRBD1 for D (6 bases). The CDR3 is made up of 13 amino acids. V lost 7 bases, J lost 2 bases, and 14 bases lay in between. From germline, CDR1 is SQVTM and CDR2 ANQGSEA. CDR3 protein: CSATGIGNTEAFF. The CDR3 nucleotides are TGCAGCGCAACAGGGATTGGAAACACTGAAGCTTTCTTT.

CDR3 nucleotide sequence: TGTGCCAGCAGTGTTGGGACAGGGGTGGAAAAACTGTTTTTT. Translated: CASSVGTGVEKLFF. The chain employs TRBV6-1 and TRBJ1-4, with 10 positions matching TRBD1. This CDR3 has 14 amino acids. Germline-derived CDR1 and CDR2 are MNHNS and SASEGT. The V and J ends lost 4 bases and 8 bases, in that order; junction bases with no gene match: 4.

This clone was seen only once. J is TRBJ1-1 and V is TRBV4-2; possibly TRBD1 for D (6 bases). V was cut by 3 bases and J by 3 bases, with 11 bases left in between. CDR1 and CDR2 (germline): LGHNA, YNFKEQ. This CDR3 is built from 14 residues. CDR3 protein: CASSQPGVYTEAFF. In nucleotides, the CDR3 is TGTGCCAGCAGCCAGCCAGGGGTCTACACTGAAGCTTTCTTT.

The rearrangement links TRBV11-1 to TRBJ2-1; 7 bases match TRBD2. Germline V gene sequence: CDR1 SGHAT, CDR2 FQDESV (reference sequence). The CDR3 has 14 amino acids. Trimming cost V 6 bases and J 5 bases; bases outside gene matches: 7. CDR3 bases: TGTGCCAGCAGGCGGGAGCCGATTAACAATGAGCAGTTCTTC. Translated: CASRREPINNEQFF.